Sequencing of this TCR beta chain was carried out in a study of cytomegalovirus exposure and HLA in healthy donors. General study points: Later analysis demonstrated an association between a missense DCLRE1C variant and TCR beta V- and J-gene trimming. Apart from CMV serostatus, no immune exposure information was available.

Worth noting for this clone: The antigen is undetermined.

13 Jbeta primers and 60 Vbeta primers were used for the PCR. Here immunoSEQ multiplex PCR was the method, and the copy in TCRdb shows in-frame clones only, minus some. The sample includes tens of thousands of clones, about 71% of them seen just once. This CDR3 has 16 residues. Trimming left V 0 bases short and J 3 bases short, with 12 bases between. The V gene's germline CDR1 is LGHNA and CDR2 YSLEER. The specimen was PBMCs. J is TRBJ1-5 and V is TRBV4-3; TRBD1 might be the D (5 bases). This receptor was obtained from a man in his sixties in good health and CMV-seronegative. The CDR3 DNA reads TGCGCCAGCAGCCAAGATCCAGGGATAGCCAATCAGCCCCAGCATTTT. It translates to CASSQDPGIANQPQHF.